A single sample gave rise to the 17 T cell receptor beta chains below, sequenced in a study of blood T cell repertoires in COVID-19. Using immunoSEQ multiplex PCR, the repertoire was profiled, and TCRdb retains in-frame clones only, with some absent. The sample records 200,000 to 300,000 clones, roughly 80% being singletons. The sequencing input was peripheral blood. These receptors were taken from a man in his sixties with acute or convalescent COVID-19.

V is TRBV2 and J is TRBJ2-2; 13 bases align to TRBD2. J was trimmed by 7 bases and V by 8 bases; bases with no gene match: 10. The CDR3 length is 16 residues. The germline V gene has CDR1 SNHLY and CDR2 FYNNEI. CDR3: CASEQGLAGRLGELFF. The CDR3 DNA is TGTGCCAGCGAACAGGGACTAGCGGGACGGCTCGGGGAGCTGTTTTTT.

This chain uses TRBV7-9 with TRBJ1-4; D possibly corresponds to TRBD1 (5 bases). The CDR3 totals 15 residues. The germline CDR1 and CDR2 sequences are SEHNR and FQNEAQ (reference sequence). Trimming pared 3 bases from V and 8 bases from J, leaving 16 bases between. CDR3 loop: CASSFSGAGEEKLFF. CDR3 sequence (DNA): TGTGCCAGCAGCTTTTCCGGGGCGGGGGAGGAAAAACTGTTTTTT.

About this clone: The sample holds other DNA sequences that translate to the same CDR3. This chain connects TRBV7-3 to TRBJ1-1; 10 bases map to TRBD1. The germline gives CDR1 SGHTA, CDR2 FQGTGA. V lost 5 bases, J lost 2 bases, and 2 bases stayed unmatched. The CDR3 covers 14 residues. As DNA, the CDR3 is TGTGCCAGCAGCCTGACAGGGGGCAACACTGAAGCTTTCTTT. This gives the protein CASSLTGGNTEAFF. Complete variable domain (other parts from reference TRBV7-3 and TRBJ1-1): GAGVSQTPSNKVTEKGKYVELRCDPISGHTALYWYRQSLGQGPEFLIYFQGTGAADDSGLPNDRFFAVRPEGSVSTLKIQRTERGDSAVYLCASSLTGGNTEAFFGQGTRLTVV.

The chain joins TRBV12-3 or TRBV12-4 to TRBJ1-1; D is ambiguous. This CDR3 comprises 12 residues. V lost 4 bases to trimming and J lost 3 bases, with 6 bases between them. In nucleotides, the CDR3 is TGTGCCAGCAGTTCCGCGCACACTGAAGCTTTCTTT. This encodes CASSSAHTEAFF.

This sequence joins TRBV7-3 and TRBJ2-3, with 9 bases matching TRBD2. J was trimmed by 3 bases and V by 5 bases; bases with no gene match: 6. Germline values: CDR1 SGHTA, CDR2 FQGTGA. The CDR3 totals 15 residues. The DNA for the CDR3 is TGTGCCAGCAGCCGTAGCGGGAGTGGTACAGATACGCAGTATTTT. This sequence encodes CASSRSGSGTDTQYF.

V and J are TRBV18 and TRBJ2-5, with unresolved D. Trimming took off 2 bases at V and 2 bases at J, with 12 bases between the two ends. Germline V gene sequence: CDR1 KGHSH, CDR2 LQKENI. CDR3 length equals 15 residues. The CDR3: CASSPSISQQETQYF. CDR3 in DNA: TGTGCCAGCTCACCATCAATTTCACAGCAAGAGACCCAGTACTTC.

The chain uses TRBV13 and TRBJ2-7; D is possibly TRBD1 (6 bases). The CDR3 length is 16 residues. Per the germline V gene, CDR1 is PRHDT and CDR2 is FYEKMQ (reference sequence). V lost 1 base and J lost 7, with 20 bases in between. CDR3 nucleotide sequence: TGTGCCAGCAGCTTAGCCACCAACCGACAGGTATCGGAGCAGTACTTC. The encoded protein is CASSLATNRQVSEQYF.

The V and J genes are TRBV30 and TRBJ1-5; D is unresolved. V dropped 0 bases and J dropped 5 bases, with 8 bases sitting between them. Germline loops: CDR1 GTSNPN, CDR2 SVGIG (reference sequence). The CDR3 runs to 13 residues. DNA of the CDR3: TGTGCCTGGAGTGTAAAATCCTATCAGCCCCAGCATTTT. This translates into CAWSVKSYQPQHF.

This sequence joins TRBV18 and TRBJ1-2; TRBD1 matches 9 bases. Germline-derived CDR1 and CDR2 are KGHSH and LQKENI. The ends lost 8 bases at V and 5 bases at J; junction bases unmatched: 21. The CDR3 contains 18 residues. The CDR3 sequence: CASEPTYSGTGIAYGYTF. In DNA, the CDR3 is TGTGCCAGCGAGCCGACCTACTCCGGGACAGGGATTGCTTATGGCTACACCTTC. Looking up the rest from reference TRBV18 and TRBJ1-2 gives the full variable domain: NAGVMQNPRHLVRRRGQEARLRCSPMKGHSHVYWYRQLPEEGLKFMVYLQKENIIDESGMPKERFSAEFPKEGPSILRIQQVVRGDSAAYFCASEPTYSGTGIAYGYTFGSGTRLTVV.

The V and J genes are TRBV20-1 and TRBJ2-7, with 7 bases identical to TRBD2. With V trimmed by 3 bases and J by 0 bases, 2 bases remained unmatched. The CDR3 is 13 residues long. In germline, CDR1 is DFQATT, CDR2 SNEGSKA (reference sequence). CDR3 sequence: CSASGGGSYEQYF. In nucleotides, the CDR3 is TGCAGTGCTAGTGGCGGGGGCTCCTACGAGCAGTACTTC.

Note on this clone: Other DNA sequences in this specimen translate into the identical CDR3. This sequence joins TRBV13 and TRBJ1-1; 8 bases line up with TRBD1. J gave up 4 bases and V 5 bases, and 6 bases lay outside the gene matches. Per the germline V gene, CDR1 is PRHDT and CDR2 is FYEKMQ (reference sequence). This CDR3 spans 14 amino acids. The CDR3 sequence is CASSPRQGRTEAFF. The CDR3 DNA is TGTGCCAGCAGCCCCCGACAGGGGCGCACTGAAGCTTTCTTT.

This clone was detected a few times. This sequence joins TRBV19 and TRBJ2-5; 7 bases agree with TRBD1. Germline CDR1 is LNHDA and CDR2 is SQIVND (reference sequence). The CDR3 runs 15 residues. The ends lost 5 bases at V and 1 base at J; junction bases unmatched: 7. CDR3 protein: CASSPLGTVQETQYF. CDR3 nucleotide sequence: TGTGCCAGTAGTCCCTTGGGGACAGTCCAAGAGACCCAGTACTTC.

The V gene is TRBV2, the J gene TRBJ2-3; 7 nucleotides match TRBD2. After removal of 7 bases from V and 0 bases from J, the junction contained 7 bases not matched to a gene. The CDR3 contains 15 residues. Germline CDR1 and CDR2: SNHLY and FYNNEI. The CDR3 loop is CASTSGAASTDTQYF. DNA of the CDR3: TGTGCCAGCACGAGCGGGGCCGCTAGCACAGATACGCAGTATTTT. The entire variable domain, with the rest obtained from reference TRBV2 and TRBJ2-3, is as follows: EPEVTQTPSHQVTQMGQEVILRCVPISNHLYFYWYRQILGQKVEFLVSFYNNEISEKSEIFDDQFSVERPDGSNFTLKIRSTKLEDSAMYFCASTSGAASTDTQYFGPGTRLTVL.

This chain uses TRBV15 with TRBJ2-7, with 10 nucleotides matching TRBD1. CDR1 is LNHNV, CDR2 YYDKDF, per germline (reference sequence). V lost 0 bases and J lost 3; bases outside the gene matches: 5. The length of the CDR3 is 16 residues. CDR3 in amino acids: CATSRDIDRGLYEQYF. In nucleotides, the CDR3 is TGTGCCACCAGCAGAGATATCGACAGGGGGCTCTACGAGCAGTACTTC.

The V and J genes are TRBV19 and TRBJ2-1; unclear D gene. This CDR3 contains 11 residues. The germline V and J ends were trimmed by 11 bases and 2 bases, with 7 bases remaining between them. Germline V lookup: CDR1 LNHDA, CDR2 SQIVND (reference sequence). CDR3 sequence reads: CAVRAYNEQFF. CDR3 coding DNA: TGTGCCGTCCGGGCCTACAATGAGCAGTTCTTC.

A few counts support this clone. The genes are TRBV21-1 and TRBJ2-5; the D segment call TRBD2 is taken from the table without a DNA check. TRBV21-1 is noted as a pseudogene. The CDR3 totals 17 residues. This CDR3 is CASGSDLAGGIQETQYF. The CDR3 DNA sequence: TGTGCCAGCGGGTCGGATCTAGCGGGGGGGATCCAAGAGACCCAGTACTTC.

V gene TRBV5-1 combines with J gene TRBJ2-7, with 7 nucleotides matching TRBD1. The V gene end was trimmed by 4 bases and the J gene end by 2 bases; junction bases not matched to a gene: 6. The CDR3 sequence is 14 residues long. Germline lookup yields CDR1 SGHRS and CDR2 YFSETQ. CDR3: CASSTGTETYEQYF. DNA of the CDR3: TGCGCCAGCAGCACCGGGACAGAGACCTACGAGCAGTACTTC.